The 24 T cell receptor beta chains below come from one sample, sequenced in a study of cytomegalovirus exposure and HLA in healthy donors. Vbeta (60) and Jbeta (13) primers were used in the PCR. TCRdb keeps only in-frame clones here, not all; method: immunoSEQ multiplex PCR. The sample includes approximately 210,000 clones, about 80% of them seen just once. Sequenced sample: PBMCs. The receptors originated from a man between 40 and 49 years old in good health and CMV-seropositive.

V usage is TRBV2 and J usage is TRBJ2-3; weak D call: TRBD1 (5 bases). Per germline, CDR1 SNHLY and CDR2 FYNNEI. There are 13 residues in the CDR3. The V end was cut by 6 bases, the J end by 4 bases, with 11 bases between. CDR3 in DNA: TGTGCCAGCAGCTCCCAGGGCGCAGATACGCAGTATTTT. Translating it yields CASSSQGADTQYF.

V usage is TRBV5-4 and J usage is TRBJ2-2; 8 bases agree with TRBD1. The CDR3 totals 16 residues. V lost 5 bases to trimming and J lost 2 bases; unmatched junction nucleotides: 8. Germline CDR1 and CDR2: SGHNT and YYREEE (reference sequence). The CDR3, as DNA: TGTGCCAGCAGTTTAAAGCAGGGGGCCAACACCGGGGAGCTGTTTTTT. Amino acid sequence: CASSLKQGANTGELFF.

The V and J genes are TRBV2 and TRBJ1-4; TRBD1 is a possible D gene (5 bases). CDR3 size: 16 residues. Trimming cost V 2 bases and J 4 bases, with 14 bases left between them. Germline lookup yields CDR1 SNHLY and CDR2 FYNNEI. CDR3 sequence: CASSEFYGGDNEKLFF. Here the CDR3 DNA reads TGTGCCAGCAGTGAATTTTACGGAGGGGATAATGAAAAACTGTTTTTT.

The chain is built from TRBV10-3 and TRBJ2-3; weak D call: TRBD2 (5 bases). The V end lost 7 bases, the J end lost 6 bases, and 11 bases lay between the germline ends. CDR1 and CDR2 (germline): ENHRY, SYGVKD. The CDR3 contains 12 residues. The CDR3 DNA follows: TGTGCCATCAAATCGGACTCGGATACGCAGTATTTT. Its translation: CAIKSDSDTQYF.

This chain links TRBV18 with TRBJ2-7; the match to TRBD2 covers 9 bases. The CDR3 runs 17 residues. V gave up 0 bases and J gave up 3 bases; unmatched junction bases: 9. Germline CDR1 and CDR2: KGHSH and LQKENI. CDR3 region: CASSPPSGLAGHYEQYF. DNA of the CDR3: TGTGCCAGCTCACCACCAAGTGGGCTAGCGGGACACTACGAGCAGTACTTC.

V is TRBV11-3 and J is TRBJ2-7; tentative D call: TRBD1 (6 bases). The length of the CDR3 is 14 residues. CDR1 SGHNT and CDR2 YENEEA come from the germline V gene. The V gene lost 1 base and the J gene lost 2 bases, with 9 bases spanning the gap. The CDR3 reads CASSLAGQTYEQYF. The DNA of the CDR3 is TGTGCCAGCAGCTTAGCCGGACAGACCTACGAGCAGTACTTC.

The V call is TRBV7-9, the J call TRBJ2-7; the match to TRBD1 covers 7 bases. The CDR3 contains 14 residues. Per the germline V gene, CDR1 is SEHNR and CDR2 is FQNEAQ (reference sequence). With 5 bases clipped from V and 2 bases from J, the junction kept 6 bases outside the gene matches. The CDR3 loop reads CASSTGTEPYEQYF. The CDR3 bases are TGTGCCAGCAGCACCGGGACAGAACCCTACGAGCAGTACTTC.

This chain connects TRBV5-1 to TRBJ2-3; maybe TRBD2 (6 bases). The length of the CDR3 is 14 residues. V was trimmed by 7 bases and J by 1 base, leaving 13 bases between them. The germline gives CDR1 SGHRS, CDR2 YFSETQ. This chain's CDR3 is CASVGGIGTDTQYF. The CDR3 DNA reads TGCGCCAGCGTTGGGGGGATCGGCACAGATACGCAGTATTTT.

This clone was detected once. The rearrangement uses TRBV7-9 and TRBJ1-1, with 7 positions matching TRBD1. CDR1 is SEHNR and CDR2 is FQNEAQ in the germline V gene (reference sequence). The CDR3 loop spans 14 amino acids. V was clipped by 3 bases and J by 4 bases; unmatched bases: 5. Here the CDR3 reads CASSFTGVGTEAFF. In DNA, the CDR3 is TGTGCCAGCAGCTTCACAGGGGTTGGCACTGAAGCTTTCTTT. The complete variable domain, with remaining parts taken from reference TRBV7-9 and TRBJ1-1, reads DTGVSQNPRHKITKRGQNVTFRCDPISEHNRLYWYRQTLGQGPEFLTYFQNEAQLEKSRLLSDRFSAERPKGSFSTLEIQRTEQGDSAMYLCASSFTGVGTEAFFGQGTRLTVV.

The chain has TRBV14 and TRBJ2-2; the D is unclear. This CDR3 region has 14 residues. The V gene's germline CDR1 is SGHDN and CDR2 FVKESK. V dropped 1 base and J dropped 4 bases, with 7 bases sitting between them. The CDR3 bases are TGTGCCAGCAGCCAAGGTTCGTTCACCGGGGAGCTGTTTTTT. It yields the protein CASSQGSFTGELFF. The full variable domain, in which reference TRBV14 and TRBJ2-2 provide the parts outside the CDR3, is EAGVTQFPSHSVIEKGQTVTLRCDPISGHDNLYWYRRVMGKEIKFLLHFVKESKQDESGMPNNRFLAERTGGTYSTLKVQPAELEDSGVYFCASSQGSFTGELFFGEGSRLTVL.

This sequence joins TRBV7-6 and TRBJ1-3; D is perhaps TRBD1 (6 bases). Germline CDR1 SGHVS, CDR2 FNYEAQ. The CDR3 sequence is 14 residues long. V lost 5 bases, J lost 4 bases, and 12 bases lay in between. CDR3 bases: TGTGCCAGCAGCGACAGGTCTCTCGGAAACACCATATATTTT. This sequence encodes CASSDRSLGNTIYF.

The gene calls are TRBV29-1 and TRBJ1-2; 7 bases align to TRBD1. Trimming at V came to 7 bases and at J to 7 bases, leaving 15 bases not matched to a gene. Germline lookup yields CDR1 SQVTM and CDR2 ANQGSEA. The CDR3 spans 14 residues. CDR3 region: CSAPSSRGPSGYTF. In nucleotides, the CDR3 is TGCAGCGCCCCAAGTTCAAGGGGGCCCTCTGGCTACACCTTC.

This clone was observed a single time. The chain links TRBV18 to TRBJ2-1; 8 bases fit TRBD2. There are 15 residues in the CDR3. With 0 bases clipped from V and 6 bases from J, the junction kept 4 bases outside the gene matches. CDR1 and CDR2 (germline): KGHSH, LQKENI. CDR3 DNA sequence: TGTGCCAGCTCACCACCAACTAGCGGCGGCAATGAGCAGTTCTTC. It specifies CASSPPTSGGNEQFF.

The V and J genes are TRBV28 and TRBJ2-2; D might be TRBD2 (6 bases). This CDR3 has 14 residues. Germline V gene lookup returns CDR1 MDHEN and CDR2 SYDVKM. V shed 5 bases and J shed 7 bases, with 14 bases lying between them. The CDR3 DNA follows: TGTGCCAGCAGTACCCGGGAGAATGGCGGGGAGCTGTTTTTT. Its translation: CASSTRENGGELFF. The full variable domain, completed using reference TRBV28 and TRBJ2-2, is DVKVTQSSRYLVKRTGEKVFLECVQDMDHENMFWYRQDPGLGLRLIYFSYDVKMKEKGDIPEGYSVSREKKERFSLILESASTNQTSMYLCASSTRENGGELFFGEGSRLTVL.

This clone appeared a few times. CDR3 in DNA: TGTGCCAGCACCCCCGGGGATAACTATGGCTACACCTTC. Protein sequence: CASTPGDNYGYTF. V usage is TRBV7-8 and J usage is TRBJ1-2; D gene ambiguous. This CDR3 has 13 residues. Deletions cut 7 bases from V and 1 base from J, with 10 bases between. The V gene's germline CDR1 is SGHVS and CDR2 FQNEAQ.

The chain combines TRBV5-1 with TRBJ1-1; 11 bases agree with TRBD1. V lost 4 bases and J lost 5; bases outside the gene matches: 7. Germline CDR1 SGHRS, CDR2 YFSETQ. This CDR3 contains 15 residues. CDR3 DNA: TGCGCCAGCAGCATCCGCGGGACAGGGGGGACTGAAGCTTTCTTT. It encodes CASSIRGTGGTEAFF.

The CDR3: CASRARDADTQYF. CDR3 sequence (DNA): TGTGCCAGCAGGGCCCGGGATGCGGATACGCAGTATTTT. This chain links TRBV7-9 with TRBJ2-3, with D possibly matching TRBD2 (5 bases). CDR1 and CDR2 (germline): SEHNR, FQNEAQ (reference sequence). The V end was cut by 6 bases, the J end by 6 bases, with 13 bases between. CDR3 length equals 13 residues.

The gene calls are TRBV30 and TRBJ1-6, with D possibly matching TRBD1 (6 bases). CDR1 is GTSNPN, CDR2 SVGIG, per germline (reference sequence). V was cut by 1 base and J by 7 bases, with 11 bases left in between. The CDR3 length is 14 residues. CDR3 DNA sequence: TGTGCCTGGAGTGGCGGACAGCTGAATTCACCCCTCCACTTT. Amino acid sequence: CAWSGGQLNSPLHF.

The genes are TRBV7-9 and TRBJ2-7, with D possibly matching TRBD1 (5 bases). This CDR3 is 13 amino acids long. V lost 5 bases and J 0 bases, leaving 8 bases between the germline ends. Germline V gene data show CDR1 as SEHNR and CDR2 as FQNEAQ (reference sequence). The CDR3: CASSRQSSYEQYF. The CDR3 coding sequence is TGTGCCAGCAGCCGACAGAGCTCCTACGAGCAGTACTTC.

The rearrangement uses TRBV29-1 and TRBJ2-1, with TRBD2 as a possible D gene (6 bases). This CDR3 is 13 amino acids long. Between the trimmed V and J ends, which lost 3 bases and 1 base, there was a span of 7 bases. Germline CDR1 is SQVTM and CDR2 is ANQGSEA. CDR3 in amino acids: CSVDGGSYNEQFF. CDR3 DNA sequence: TGCAGCGTTGACGGGGGTTCCTACAATGAGCAGTTCTTC.

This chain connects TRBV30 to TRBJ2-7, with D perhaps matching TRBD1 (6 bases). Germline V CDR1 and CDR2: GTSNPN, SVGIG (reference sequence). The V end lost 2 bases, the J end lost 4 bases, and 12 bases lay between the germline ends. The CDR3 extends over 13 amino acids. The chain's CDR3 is CAWSTGQTYEQYV. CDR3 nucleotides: TGTGCCTGGAGTACCGGACAGACTTACGAGCAGTACGTC.

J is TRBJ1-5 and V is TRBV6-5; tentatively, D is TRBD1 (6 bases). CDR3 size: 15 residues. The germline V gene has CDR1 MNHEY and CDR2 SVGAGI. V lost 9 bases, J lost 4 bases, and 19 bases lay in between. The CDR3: CARGGHRRRNQPQHF. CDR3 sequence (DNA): TGTGCCAGGGGGGGGCACAGAAGAAGGAATCAGCCCCAGCATTTT.

The CDR3 sequence: CASSSGTSGQETQYF. The CDR3 nucleotides are TGTGCCAGCAGTTCCGGGACTAGCGGGCAAGAGACCCAGTACTTC. The chain recombines TRBV5-4 with TRBJ2-5; 12 bases are shared with TRBD2. Germline CDR1 SGHNT, CDR2 YYREEE (reference sequence). This CDR3 has 15 amino acids. The trim removed 5 bases at V and 2 bases at J, leaving 4 bases unmatched.

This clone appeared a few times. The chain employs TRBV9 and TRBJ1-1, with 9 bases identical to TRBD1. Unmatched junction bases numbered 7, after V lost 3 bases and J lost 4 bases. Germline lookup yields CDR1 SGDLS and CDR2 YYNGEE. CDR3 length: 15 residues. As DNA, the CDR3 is TGTGCCAGCAGCGAGACAGGGGGAAGTGGCACTGAAGCTTTCTTT. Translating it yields CASSETGGSGTEAFF.